This T cell receptor (beta chain) was observed in a study of T cells in Graves' hyperthyroidism and ophthalmopathy. The CDR3 runs to 14 residues. J lost 2 bases, V lost 7 bases, and 2 bases had no gene match. Germline CDR1 reads WSHSY; CDR2 reads SAAADI. This clonotype was counted ten times or more. The CDR3 regions of TCR beta were amplified from RNA transcripts. The HTBI primer set served for first-round RT-PCR of the TCR CDR3. Each CDR3 protein gets one entry after TCRdb re-called the multiplex PCR reads with MiXCR. This sample yields approximately 870,000 distinct CDR3 sequences, of which roughly 40% are seen a single time; 7.5% to 9.5% belongs to the top ten.

The source of this sequence is a man between 18 and 29 years old with Graves' hyperthyroidism. The chain employs TRBV10-2 and TRBJ2-7; TRBD2 agrees at 13 bases. Sequencing used blood. CDR3 nucleotides: TGCGCCAGCAACGGACTAGCGGGAGCCTACGAGCAGTACTTC. Amino acid sequence: CASNGLAGAYEQYF.